These 10 T cell receptor beta chains were all obtained from the same sample, sequenced in a study of CD8 T cells in Susac syndrome (dated by TCRdb to 2018 to 2020). Library preparation was by the immunoSEQ multiplex PCR assay. RNA was extracted with the RNeasy kit and roughly 0.45 to 1 ug was reverse transcribed using random hexamers. TCRdb reanalyzed the raw reads on its own, using fastp at Q25 for trimming and MiXCR for clone calling, and kept in-frame beta chains. Each CDR3 protein gets just one entry, which takes the most common genes and DNA from the rows behind it. For this sample the table gives 2,700 or so distinct CDR3 sequences, of which roughly four fifths were detected only once. The ten biggest clones cover roughly a fifth of the sample. Memory subsets for TEMRA sorting were defined by CD27 and CD45RA staining, since CD62L is shed upon thawing. Input material: CD8+ TEMRA cells from PBMCs. The cell subset or site label on this specimen signifies: FACS-sorted terminally differentiated effector memory CD8+ T cells re-expressing CD45RA (CD8+ TEMRA). Every receptor here comes from a human donor with Susac syndrome.

This CDR3 is CASSKARGGTDTQYF. In nucleotides, the CDR3 is TGTGCCAGCAGCAAAGCGAGGGGAGGCACAGATACGCAGTATTTT. The rearrangement uses TRBV2 and TRBJ2-3; D may be TRBD1 or TRBD2 (5 bases each). The V gene lost 6 bases and the J gene lost 1 base, with 14 bases spanning the gap. CDR3 size: 15 residues. The germline V gene encodes CDR1 SNHLY and CDR2 FYNNEI.

The V and J genes are TRBV10-3 and TRBJ2-2; D remains ambiguous. The CDR3 contains 12 residues. The V end lost 10 bases, the J end lost 4 bases, and 10 bases lay between the germline ends. CDR1 is ENHRY, CDR2 SYGVKD, per germline. CDR3 protein: CATVGATGELFF. DNA for the CDR3: TGTGCCACCGTCGGAGCCACCGGGGAGCTGTTTTTT.

As to this clonotype: Just one base apart from a much larger clone, this may be a read error. The chain recombines TRBV28 with TRBJ2-5; a possible D gene is TRBD2 (5 bases). Germline loops: CDR1 MDHEN, CDR2 SYDVKM. CDR3 length: 16 amino acids. The V end was cut by 6 bases, the J end by 2 bases, with 19 bases between. The CDR3 loop is CASSDSAWKIQETQYF. In nucleotides, the CDR3 is TGTGCCAGCAGCGATAGCGCGTGGAAAATTCAAGAGACCCAGTACTTC.

This chain joins TRBV6-1 and TRBJ1-6, with 9 bases aligning to TRBD1. This CDR3 contains 14 residues. J lost 12 bases, V lost 6 bases, and 9 bases had no gene match. Germline V gene sequence: CDR1 MNHNS, CDR2 SASEGT. Written as DNA, the CDR3 is TGTGCCAGCAGCTTCCGGGACAGGGAGGAACCCCTCCACTTT. Protein: CASSFRDREEPLHF.

The chain uses TRBV29-1 and TRBJ2-7; 11 nucleotides agree with TRBD2. The CDR3 has 15 amino acids. With 4 bases clipped from V and 1 base from J, the junction kept 6 bases outside the gene matches. Germline CDR1 SQVTM, CDR2 ANQGSEA. CDR3 amino acids: CSVGIAGGSSYEQYF. The CDR3 DNA reads TGCAGCGTTGGAATAGCGGGGGGGAGTTCCTACGAGCAGTACTTC.

With regard to this clonotype: An end of the junction differs from the germline gene, which may be a read error. The chain couples TRBV7-7 to TRBJ2-7, with 15 bases matching TRBD2. Looked up from germline, CDR1 is SSHAT and CDR2 is FNYEAQ (reference sequence). This CDR3 contains 20 residues. As DNA, the CDR3 is TGTGCTAGCAGCCCCCCCGGACTAGCGGGAGGGCCTTCCCGAGCCAACGAGCAGTACTTC. Translation: CASSPPGLAGGPSRANEQYF.

The chain uses TRBV5-6 and TRBJ1-4; unclear D gene. Per the germline V gene, CDR1 is SGHDT and CDR2 is YYEEEE. Trimming left V 0 bases short and J 4 bases short, with 16 bases between. CDR3 length equals 17 residues. Here the CDR3 DNA reads TGTGCCAGCAGCTTGGCCAATTCGTGGCCGAATAATGAAAAACTGTTTTTT. As protein: CASSLANSWPNNEKLFF.

Judged by abundance, this clonotype is large (0.1 to 1%). This chain links TRBV13 with TRBJ2-1, with 11 bases aligning to TRBD2. The trim removed 4 bases at V and 5 bases at J, leaving 4 bases unmatched. This CDR3 contains 15 residues. CDR1 and CDR2 from the germline V gene are PRHDT and FYEKMQ (reference sequence). CDR3 bases: TGTGCCAGCAGCTCGACTAGCGGGGTCAACAATGAGCAGTTCTTC. This codes for CASSSTSGVNNEQFF. Full variable domain (rest looked up from reference TRBV13 and TRBJ2-1): AAGVIQSPRHLIKEKRETATLKCYPIPRHDTVYWYQQGPGQDPQFLISFYEKMQSDKGSIPDRFSAQQFSDYHSELNMSSLELGDSALYFCASSSTSGVNNEQFFGPGTRLTVL.

This sequence joins TRBV6-4 and TRBJ2-7, with D unclear. CDR3 length equals 10 residues. Per germline, CDR1 MRHNA and CDR2 SNTAGT. Trimming took off 7 bases at V and 4 bases at J, with 5 bases between the two ends. DNA for the CDR3: TGTGCCAGCAAAAAATACGAGCAGTACTTC. This codes for CASKKYEQYF.

The chain carries TRBV28 and TRBJ2-7; 10 bases line up with TRBD1. The germline CDR1 and CDR2 sequences are MDHEN and SYDVKM. The V and J ends lost 5 bases and 3 bases, in that order; junction bases with no gene match: 13. The CDR3 is made up of 17 amino acids. For the CDR3, the DNA is TGTGCCAGCAGTGCGACAGGGGGCTGGTCAGCGTTCTACGAGCAGTACTTC. Encoded protein: CASSATGGWSAFYEQYF. Full variable domain (missing parts from reference TRBV28 and TRBJ2-7): DVKVTQSSRYLVKRTGEKVFLECVQDMDHENMFWYRQDPGLGLRLIYFSYDVKMKEKGDIPEGYSVSREKKERFSLILESASTNQTSMYLCASSATGGWSAFYEQYFGPGTRLTVT.